Described below is a single T cell receptor (beta chain) sequence and its context. This sample stems from a study of T cell responses to AZD1222 COVID-19 vaccine. Study context: Second-dose timings of about 4 or about 12 weeks were pooled.

Here immunoSEQ multiplex PCR was the method, and the copy in TCRdb shows in-frame clones only, minus some. The sample lists more than 110,000 clones; around 89% were seen once. V was trimmed by 0 bases and J by 5 bases, leaving 13 bases between them. Germline V CDR1 and CDR2: SNHLY, FYNNEI. The CDR3 runs to 15 residues. The source is an adult in good health. V usage is TRBV2 and J usage is TRBJ1-2; perhaps TRBD1 as D (5 bases). The sequencing used peripheral blood, collected on day 0 of AZD1222 vaccination. CDR3 DNA sequence: TGTGCCAGCAGTGAAGCGATTGGGGGGTTTTATGGCTACACCTTC. Protein product: CASSEAIGGFYGYTF.